The 4 T cell receptor beta chains below were found in one sample sequenced in a study of blood T cell repertoires in COVID-19. Assay used: immunoSEQ multiplex PCR; TCRdb lists only in-frame clones, some missing. The sample yields about 50,000 clones, 70% to 90% seen once. The sequencing sample was made of peripheral blood. Source of these receptors: a human donor in a cohort sampled during active COVID-19.

This clone was counted only a few times. The chain links TRBV6-5 to TRBJ1-5, with TRBD1 matching over 9 bases. The CDR3 loop spans 15 amino acids. Germline CDR1 reads MNHEY; CDR2 reads SVGAGI. Unmatched junction bases numbered 7, after V lost 6 bases and J lost 4 bases. CDR3 protein: CASRGQQGANQPQHF. CDR3 nucleotides: TGTGCCAGCAGAGGACAACAGGGGGCAAATCAGCCCCAGCATTTT.

J is TRBJ2-3 and V is TRBV30; TRBD2 matches 10 bases. CDR1 and CDR2 (germline): GTSNPN, SVGIG (reference sequence). CDR3 length: 14 amino acids. V dropped 5 bases and J dropped 3; count of bases not matched to a gene: 5. The chain's CDR3 is CAWDPGLATDTQYF. CDR3 DNA sequence: TGTGCCTGGGATCCGGGACTAGCGACAGATACGCAGTATTTT.

The chain couples TRBV5-1 to TRBJ2-3, with TRBD1 as a possible D gene (5 bases). V was shortened by 4 bases and J by 2 bases, with 14 bases between the two germline ends. The CDR3 is 15 amino acids. Germline CDR1 SGHRS, CDR2 YFSETQ. The CDR3 coding sequence is TGCGCCAGCAGCGTACAGGCCAGGGTCACAGATACGCAGTATTTT. Protein product: CASSVQARVTDTQYF.

The chain recombines TRBV4-1 with TRBJ2-2; TRBD2 agrees at 10 bases. V lost 0 bases and J lost 6; bases outside the gene matches: 7. This CDR3 has 17 residues. Per germline, CDR1 MGHRA and CDR2 YSYEKL. CDR3 in amino acids: CASSQEGLAGVAGELFF. The CDR3 DNA reads as TGCGCCAGCAGCCAAGAAGGTCTAGCGGGAGTTGCCGGGGAGCTGTTTTTT.